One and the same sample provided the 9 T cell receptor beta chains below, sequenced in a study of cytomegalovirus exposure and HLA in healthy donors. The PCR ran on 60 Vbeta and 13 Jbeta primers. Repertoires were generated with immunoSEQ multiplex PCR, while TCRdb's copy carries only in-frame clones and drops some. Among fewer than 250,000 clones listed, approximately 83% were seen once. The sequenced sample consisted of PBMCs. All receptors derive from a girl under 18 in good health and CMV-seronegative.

CDR3 residues: CASSVRPESSYNEQFF. DNA of the CDR3: TGTGCCAGCAGTGTGCGGCCGGAGAGCTCCTACAATGAGCAGTTCTTC. The chain couples TRBV6-4 to TRBJ2-1, with D unresolved. The V gene's germline CDR1 is MRHNA and CDR2 SNTAGT. This CDR3 has 16 amino acids. V lost 4 bases to trimming and J lost 0 bases, with 13 bases between them.

The CDR3 reads CASSQALAGQVGGYTF. CDR3 coding DNA: TGCGCCAGCAGCCAAGCTTTGGCAGGACAGGTCGGTGGCTACACCTTC. The chain couples TRBV4-1 to TRBJ1-2; 7 nucleotides agree with TRBD1. CDR1 MGHRA and CDR2 YSYEKL come from the germline V gene. Losses at the gene ends were 1 base for V and 7 bases for J; bases not matched to a gene: 12. This CDR3 contains 16 residues.

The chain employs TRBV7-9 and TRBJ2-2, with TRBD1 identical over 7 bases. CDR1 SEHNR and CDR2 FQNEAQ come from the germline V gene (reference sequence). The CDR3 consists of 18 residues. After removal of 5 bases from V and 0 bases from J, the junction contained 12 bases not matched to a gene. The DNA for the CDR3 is TGTGCCAGCAGCACCAGGGGGTCCAGCGACACGAACACCGGGGAGCTGTTTTTT. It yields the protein CASSTRGSSDTNTGELFF.

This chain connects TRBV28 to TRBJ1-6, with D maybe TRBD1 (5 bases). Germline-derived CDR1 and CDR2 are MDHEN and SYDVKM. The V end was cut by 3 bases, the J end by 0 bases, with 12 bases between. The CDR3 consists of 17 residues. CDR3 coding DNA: TGTGCCAGCAGTTTCGGGGGGGTGGGCTCCTATAATTCACCCCTCCACTTT. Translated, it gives CASSFGGVGSYNSPLHF.

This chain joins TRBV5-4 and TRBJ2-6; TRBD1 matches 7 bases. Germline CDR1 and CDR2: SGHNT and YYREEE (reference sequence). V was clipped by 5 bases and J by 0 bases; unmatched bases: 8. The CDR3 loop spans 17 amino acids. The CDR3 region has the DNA TGTGCCAGCAGTTACCGGGACAGAAACTCTGGGGCCAACGTCCTGACTTTC. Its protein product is CASSYRDRNSGANVLTF.

The CDR3 coding sequence is TGTGCCTGGAGTGACCCCTCTACTAGCTCCGAGCAGTACTTC. Translated, it gives CAWSDPSTSSEQYF. The V and J genes are TRBV30 and TRBJ2-7, with D possibly TRBD2 on 6 matching bases. The V and J ends lost 1 base and 6 bases respectively, with 16 bases between them. The CDR3 has 14 residues. Germline CDR1 GTSNPN, CDR2 SVGIG (reference sequence). Together with reference TRBV30 and TRBJ2-7, the CDR3 gives the full variable domain: SQTIHQWPATLVQPVGSPLSLECTVEGTSNPNLYWYRQAAGRGLQLLFYSVGIGQISSEVPQNLSASRPQDRQFILSSKKLLLSDSGFYLCAWSDPSTSSEQYFGPGTRLTVT.

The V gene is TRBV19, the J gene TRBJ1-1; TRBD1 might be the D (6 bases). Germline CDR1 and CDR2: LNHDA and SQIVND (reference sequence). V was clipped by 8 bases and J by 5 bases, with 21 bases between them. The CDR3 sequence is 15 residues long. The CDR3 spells CASHPQGGAHTEAFF. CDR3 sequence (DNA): TGTGCCAGTCACCCACAAGGGGGGGCTCATACTGAAGCTTTCTTT.

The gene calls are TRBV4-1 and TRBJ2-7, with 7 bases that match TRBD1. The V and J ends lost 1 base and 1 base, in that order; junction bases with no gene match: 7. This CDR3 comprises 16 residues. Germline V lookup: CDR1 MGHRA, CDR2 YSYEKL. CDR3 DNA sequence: TGCGCCAGCAGCCAAGTTCCCAGGGGGATATCCTACGAGCAGTACTTC. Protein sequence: CASSQVPRGISYEQYF.

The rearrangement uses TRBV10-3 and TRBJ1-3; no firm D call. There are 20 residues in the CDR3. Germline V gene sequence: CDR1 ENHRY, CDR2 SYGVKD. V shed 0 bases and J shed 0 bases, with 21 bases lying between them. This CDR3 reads CAISESIPIPQLDSGNTIYF. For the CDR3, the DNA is TGTGCCATCAGTGAGTCGATTCCTATCCCCCAGCTAGACTCTGGAAACACCATATATTTT.